Here is one T cell receptor (beta chain) with its context. The data belong to a study of radiotherapy plus CTLA-4 blockade in lung cancer. The assay was immunoSEQ multiplex PCR, and TCRdb's table has in-frame clones only and misses some. Among approximately 38,000 clones, about 86% were seen once, and the ten largest hold 20% to 25%. This CDR3 has 15 residues. Trimming left V 4 bases short and J 3 bases short, with 13 bases between. The germline V gene has CDR1 SGHNT and CDR2 YYREEE (reference sequence). This material consisted of peripheral blood, taken from a patient treated with radiotherapy plus ipilimumab. This receptor was identified in a human donor with non-small cell lung cancer whose response to radiotherapy plus ipilimumab could not be evaluated. The chain is built from TRBV5-4 and TRBJ1-4; no firm D call. DNA of the CDR3: TGTGCCAGCAGCCGGAGCTCAGTTTCTAATGAAAAACTGTTTTTT. It specifies CASSRSSVSNEKLFF.